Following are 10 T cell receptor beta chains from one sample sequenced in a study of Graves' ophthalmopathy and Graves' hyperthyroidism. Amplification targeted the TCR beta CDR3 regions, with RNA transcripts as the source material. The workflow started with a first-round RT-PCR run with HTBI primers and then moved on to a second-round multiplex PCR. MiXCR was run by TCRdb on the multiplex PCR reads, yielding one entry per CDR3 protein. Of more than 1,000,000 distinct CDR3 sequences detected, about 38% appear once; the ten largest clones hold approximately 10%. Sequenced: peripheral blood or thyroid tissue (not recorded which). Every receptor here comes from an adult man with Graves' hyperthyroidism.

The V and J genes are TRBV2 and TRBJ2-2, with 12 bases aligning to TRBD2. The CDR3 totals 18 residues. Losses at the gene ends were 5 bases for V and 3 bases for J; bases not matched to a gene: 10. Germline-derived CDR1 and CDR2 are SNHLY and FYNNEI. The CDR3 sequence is CASSFTSGGISHTGELFF. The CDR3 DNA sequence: TGTGCCAGCAGTTTTACTAGCGGGGGGATTAGCCACACCGGGGAGCTGTTTTTT.

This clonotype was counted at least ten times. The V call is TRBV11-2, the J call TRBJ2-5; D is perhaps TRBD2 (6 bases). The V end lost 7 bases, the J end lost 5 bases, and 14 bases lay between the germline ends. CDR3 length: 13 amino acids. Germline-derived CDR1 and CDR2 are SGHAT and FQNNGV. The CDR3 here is CASTGGGVETQYF. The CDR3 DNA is TGTGCCAGCACGGGCGGCGGGGTGGAGACCCAGTACTTC.

The CDR3 sequence: CAIRKGAYGYTF. Written as DNA, the CDR3 is TGTGCCATCAGAAAAGGGGCCTATGGCTACACCTTC. V gene TRBV10-3 combines with J gene TRBJ1-2; D is perhaps TRBD1 (5 bases). Germline lookup yields CDR1 ENHRY and CDR2 SYGVKD. The V end lost 6 bases, the J end lost 4 bases, and 9 bases lay between the germline ends. The CDR3 consists of 12 residues.

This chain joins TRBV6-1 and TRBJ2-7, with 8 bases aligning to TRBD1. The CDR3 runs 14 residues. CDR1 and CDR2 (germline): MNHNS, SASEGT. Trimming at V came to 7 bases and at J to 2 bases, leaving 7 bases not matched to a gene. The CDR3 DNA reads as TGTGCCAGCACACTTGGGGACAGGACCTACGAGCAGTACTTC. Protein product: CASTLGDRTYEQYF.

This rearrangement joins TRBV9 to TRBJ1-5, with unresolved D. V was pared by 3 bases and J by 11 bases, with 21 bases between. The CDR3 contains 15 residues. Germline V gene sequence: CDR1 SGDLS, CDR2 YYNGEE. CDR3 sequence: CASSGGLAGGETQHF. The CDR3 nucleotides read TGTGCCAGCAGCGGAGGACTAGCGGGAGGTGAGACCCAGCATTTT. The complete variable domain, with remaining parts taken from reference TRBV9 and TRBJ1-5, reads DSGVTQTPKHLITATGQRVTLRCSPRSGDLSVYWYQQSLDQGLQFLIQYYNGEERAKGNILERFSAQQFPDLHSELNLSSLELGDSALYFCASSGGLAGGETQHFGDGTRLSIL.

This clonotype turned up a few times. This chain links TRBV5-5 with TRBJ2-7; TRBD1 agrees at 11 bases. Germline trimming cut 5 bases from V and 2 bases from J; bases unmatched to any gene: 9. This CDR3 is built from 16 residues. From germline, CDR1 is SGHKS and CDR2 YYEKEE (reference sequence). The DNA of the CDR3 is TGTGCCAGCAGTTATGCCGGGACAGGGGGACCCTACGAGCAGTACTTC. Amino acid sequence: CASSYAGTGGPYEQYF.

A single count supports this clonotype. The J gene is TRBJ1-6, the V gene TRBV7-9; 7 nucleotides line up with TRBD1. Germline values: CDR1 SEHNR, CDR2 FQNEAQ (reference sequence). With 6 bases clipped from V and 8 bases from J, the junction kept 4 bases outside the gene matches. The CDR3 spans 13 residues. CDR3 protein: CASRKGGDSPLHF. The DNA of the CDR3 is TGTGCCAGCAGGAAAGGGGGCGATTCACCCCTCCACTTT.

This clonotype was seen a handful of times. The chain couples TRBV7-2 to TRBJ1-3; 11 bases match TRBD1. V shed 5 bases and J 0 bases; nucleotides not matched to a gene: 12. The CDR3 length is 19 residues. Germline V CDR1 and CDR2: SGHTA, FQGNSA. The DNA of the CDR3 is TGTGCCAGCAGCCCTCAATCCGGGACAGGGGGGAACTCTGGAAACACCATATATTTT. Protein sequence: CASSPQSGTGGNSGNTIYF. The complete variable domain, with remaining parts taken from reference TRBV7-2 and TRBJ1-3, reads GAGVSQSPSNKVTEKGKDVELRCDPISGHTALYWYRQSLGQGLEFLIYFQGNSAPDKSGLPSDRFSAERTGGSVSTLTIQRTQQEDSAVYLCASSPQSGTGGNSGNTIYFGEGSWLTVV.

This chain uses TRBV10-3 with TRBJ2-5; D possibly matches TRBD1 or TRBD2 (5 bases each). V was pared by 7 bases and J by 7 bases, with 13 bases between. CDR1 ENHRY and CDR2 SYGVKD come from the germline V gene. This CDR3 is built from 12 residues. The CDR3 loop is CAITGPGGTQYF. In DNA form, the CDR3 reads TGTGCCATCACCGGACCTGGGGGGACCCAGTACTTC.

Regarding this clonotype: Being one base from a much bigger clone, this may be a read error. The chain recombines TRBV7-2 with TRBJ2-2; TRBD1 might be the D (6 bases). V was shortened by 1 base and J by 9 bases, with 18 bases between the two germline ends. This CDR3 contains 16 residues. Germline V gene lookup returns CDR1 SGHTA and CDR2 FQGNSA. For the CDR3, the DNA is TGTGCCAGCAGCTTAGTTACAGGGATGATTCTACGGGAGCTGTTTTTT. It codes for CASSLVTGMILRELFF.